This note documents a single T cell receptor (beta chain) sequence. Its antigen is unidentified. This CDR3 has 13 residues. Germline loops: CDR1 KGHDR, CDR2 SFDVKD. Trimming cost V 9 bases and J 3 bases, with 13 bases left between them. This record belongs to a study of TIL therapy for anti-PD-1-resistant metastatic lung cancer. On the study more broadly: Tumors were harvested before any PD-1/PD-L1 blockade. Findings of the study overall: After infusion, TIL clonotypes partly replaced peripheral T cells and declined over months.

Time point given: pre-treatment sample, taken before nivolumab and TIL therapy. Adults with stage 4 NSCLC were enrolled in a phase I trial. This was the immunoSEQ v3 assay. Each library reached roughly 2 million read pairs, or 5-6 million at deep level. The protocol was immunoSEQ multiplex PCR, while the TCRdb copy is restricted to in-frame clones and leaves out a portion. Found here are 54,000 or so clones, roughly 91% of them singletons; the top ten hold just over 2.5%. This TCR was recovered from a person between 25 and 79 years old with non-small cell lung cancer. This sequence joins TRBV24-1 and TRBJ1-1, with D tentatively TRBD1 (6 bases). Sequences were derived from blood, sampled at baseline. Written as DNA, the CDR3 is TGTGCCACCTCCAGGGAGGGGGACACTGAAGCTTTCTTT. Protein: CATSREGDTEAFF.